This T cell receptor (beta chain) stems from a study of PD-1 blockade in classical Hodgkin lymphoma. The wider study: Every 2 weeks, patients had 3 mg/kg nivolumab intravenously.

The germline V gene encodes CDR1 SEHNR and CDR2 FQNEAQ (reference sequence). The CDR3 is made up of 17 amino acids. The V gene lost 5 bases and the J gene lost 6 bases, with 25 bases spanning the gap. Autologous stem cell transplantation was followed by relapse in every patient, and brentuximab vedotin exposure varied. The protocol was immunoSEQ multiplex PCR, while the TCRdb copy is restricted to in-frame clones and leaves out a portion. This sample carries 29,000 or so clones, approximately 74% of them seen once, and the ten largest clones take over 2.5%. The starting material was peripheral blood mononuclear cells (PBMCs), obtained before the second cycle of nivolumab. This receptor was obtained from a human donor with classical Hodgkin lymphoma. The chain is built from TRBV7-9 and TRBJ1-2, with a weak D call TRBD1 (6 bases). CDR3 DNA: TGTGCCAGCAGCCCAAGCCCCTCCACGGGGGCGATGGATGGCTACACCTTC. Amino acids: CASSPSPSTGAMDGYTF.